This T cell receptor (beta chain) appears in the sequencing data of a study of T cells after yellow fever vaccination. This clonotype has ten or more counts. Its antigen remains unknown. Study-wide results and caveats: A small share of clonotypes appeared in both CD4 and CD8 compartments. The secondary response showed a weaker magnitude and a faster peak, day 5 versus 15. FACS-sorted repertoires might harbor abundant contaminating clonotypes from the bulk population.

Generation of TCR cDNA used 5'RACE template switching (which added a universal primer site and UMIs). MiXCR, applied by TCRdb to the 5' RACE reads, yields one record per CDR3 protein. Here the sample spans 150,000 or so distinct CDR3 sequences, about 6.2% being singletons. Per germline, CDR1 MDHEN and CDR2 SYDVKM. The CDR3 loop spans 13 amino acids. Trimming stripped 10 bases from V and 4 bases from J, with 14 bases between. The sequence derives from a young man who received the YFV17D yellow fever vaccine. The source was CD4+ T cells sorted from PBMCs, collected 10 days after the yellow fever booster vaccination. The gene calls are TRBV28 and TRBJ2-1, with D possibly being TRBD2 (6 bases). The CDR3 loop reads CATGGDLYNEQFF. As DNA, the CDR3 is TGTGCCACAGGCGGGGACCTATACAATGAGCAGTTCTTC.